Presented here are 14 T cell receptor beta chains from one specimen sequenced in a study of blood T cell repertoires in COVID-19. The table came from immunoSEQ multiplex PCR; TCRdb's copy has only in-frame clones and leaves some out. The sample has about 180,000 clones, about 85% seen once. The sample comprised peripheral blood. The receptors were sampled from an elderly woman with acute or convalescent COVID-19.

The genes are TRBV20-1 and TRBJ2-5, with no clear D. Trimming cost V 4 bases and J 1 base, with 4 bases left between them. The CDR3 consists of 11 residues. Germline loops: CDR1 DFQATT, CDR2 SNEGSKA (reference sequence). CDR3: CSATLQETQYF. DNA for the CDR3: TGCAGTGCTACACTCCAAGAGACCCAGTACTTC.

V usage is TRBV18 and J usage is TRBJ1-5; 7 bases agree with TRBD1. The CDR3 runs to 17 residues. The germline CDR1 and CDR2 sequences are KGHSH and LQKENI. V gave up 3 bases and J gave up 6 bases; unmatched junction bases: 14. The CDR3 DNA reads as TGTGCCAGCTCACCTCTCCCCGGGACAGCGCTTGGTCAGCCCCAGCATTTT. Translation gives CASSPLPGTALGQPQHF.

This chain connects TRBV7-2 to TRBJ2-7; tentative D call: TRBD1 (5 bases). Germline V gene lookup returns CDR1 SGHTA and CDR2 FQGNSA. Trimming cost V 5 bases and J 1 base, with 9 bases left between them. The CDR3 has 13 amino acids. The CDR3 protein is CASSARQSYEQYF. The CDR3, as DNA: TGTGCCAGCAGCGCCAGACAGTCCTACGAGCAGTACTTC.

The chain carries TRBV6-2 or TRBV6-3 and TRBJ1-5; 8 nucleotides align to TRBD1. Germline V gene sequence: CDR1 MNHEY, CDR2 SVGEGT. V lost 5 bases, J lost 2 bases, and 5 bases stayed unmatched. The CDR3 sequence is 15 residues long. The DNA for the CDR3 is TGTGCCAGCAGTCTACAGGGGGTAGGCAATCAGCCCCAGCATTTT. Protein sequence: CASSLQGVGNQPQHF.

The CDR3 sequence: CASSGTGRSYNSPLHF. CDR3 in DNA: TGTGCCAGCAGTGGGACAGGGAGGTCCTATAATTCACCCCTCCACTTT. The chain recombines TRBV6-1 with TRBJ1-6; 8 nucleotides line up with TRBD1. This CDR3 region has 16 residues. Losses at the gene ends were 4 bases for V and 1 base for J; bases not matched to a gene: 3. Germline CDR1 is MNHNS and CDR2 is SASEGT.

The chain combines TRBV27 with TRBJ1-5; 8 nucleotides agree with TRBD1. Germline values: CDR1 MNHEY, CDR2 SMNVEV (reference sequence). The CDR3 length is 14 residues. The junction had 3 bases not matched to a gene; V was cut back by 3 bases and J by 5 bases. CDR3 DNA sequence: TGTGCCAGCAGTTTCCAGGGGGCTTATCAGCCCCAGCATTTT. This gives the protein CASSFQGAYQPQHF.

V usage is TRBV2 and J usage is TRBJ2-3; D may be TRBD2 (7 bases). The CDR3 covers 15 residues. Germline loops: CDR1 SNHLY, CDR2 FYNNEI. V was clipped by 3 bases and J by 9 bases, with 19 bases between them. CDR3 residues: CASSEDGGPRGTQYF. CDR3 bases: TGTGCCAGCAGTGAGGACGGGGGGCCGCGGGGGACGCAGTATTTT.

The J gene is TRBJ1-2, the V gene TRBV11-2; a possible D gene is TRBD1 (6 bases). V lost 2 bases to trimming and J lost 5 bases, with 12 bases between them. The CDR3 extends over 14 amino acids. Germline CDR1 is SGHAT and CDR2 is FQNNGV. This chain's CDR3 is CASSLIRGSYGYTF. CDR3 nucleotide sequence: TGTGCCAGCAGCTTAATCAGGGGATCGTATGGCTACACCTTC.

The sample holds many counts of this clone. This chain uses TRBV5-6 with TRBJ2-7, with a weak D call TRBD1 (5 bases). The CDR3 is 13 residues long. V was cut by 4 bases and J by 5 bases, with 13 bases left in between. CDR1 and CDR2 (germline): SGHDT, YYEEEE. CDR3 sequence: CASSRGLYNEQYF. CDR3 sequence (DNA): TGTGCCAGCAGCAGGGGATTGTATAACGAGCAGTACTTC.

The chain joins TRBV5-4 to TRBJ1-6, with D possibly TRBD1 on 6 matching bases. Deletions cut 7 bases from V and 0 bases from J, with 11 bases between. This CDR3 has 15 amino acids. CDR1 and CDR2 from the germline V gene are SGHNT and YYREEE (reference sequence). CDR3 protein: CASHRESSYNSPLHF. As DNA, the CDR3 is TGTGCCAGCCACAGGGAGAGCTCCTATAATTCACCCCTCCACTTT. The full variable domain, completed using reference TRBV5-4 and TRBJ1-6, is ETGVTQSPTHLIKTRGQQVTLRCSSQSGHNTVSWYQQALGQGPQFIFQYYREEENGRGNFPPRFSGLQFPNYSSELNVNALELDDSALYLCASHRESSYNSPLHFGNGTRLTVT.

This clone was detected only once. The chain carries TRBV7-8 and TRBJ2-3, with TRBD2 matching 8 bases. The ends lost 5 bases at V and 2 bases at J; junction bases unmatched: 6. The CDR3 totals 15 residues. The V gene's germline CDR1 is SGHVS and CDR2 FQNEAQ. The CDR3 DNA follows: TGTGCCAGCAGCCCGTGGACTAGCTCCACAGATACGCAGTATTTT. Amino acids: CASSPWTSSTDTQYF.

This chain joins TRBV6-1 and TRBJ1-2; D gene unclear. This CDR3 has 14 amino acids. Germline assignment: CDR1 MNHNS and CDR2 SASEGT. Trimming took 1 base from V and 8 from J, leaving 14 bases between them. The chain's CDR3 is CASSEGRRREGYTF. CDR3 in DNA: TGTGCCAGCAGTGAAGGGAGAAGGAGGGAAGGCTACACCTTC.

The J gene is TRBJ1-3, the V gene TRBV21-1. TRBV21-1 is marked as a pseudogene. This CDR3 has 13 amino acids. The CDR3 is CASVVSSGNTIYF. CDR3 in DNA: TGTGCCAGCGTCGTGTCGTCTGGAAACACCATATATTTT.

The rearrangement links TRBV23-1 to TRBJ2-3; tentative D call: TRBD2 (7 bases). TRBV23-1 qualifies as an ORF whose function is uncertain. The CDR3 is made up of 14 amino acids. V lost 8 bases and J lost 8, with 20 bases in between. The CDR3 loop is CASPLGRGMVTQYF. In nucleotides, the CDR3 is TGCGCCAGCCCCCTGGGGAGGGGGATGGTTACGCAGTATTTT.